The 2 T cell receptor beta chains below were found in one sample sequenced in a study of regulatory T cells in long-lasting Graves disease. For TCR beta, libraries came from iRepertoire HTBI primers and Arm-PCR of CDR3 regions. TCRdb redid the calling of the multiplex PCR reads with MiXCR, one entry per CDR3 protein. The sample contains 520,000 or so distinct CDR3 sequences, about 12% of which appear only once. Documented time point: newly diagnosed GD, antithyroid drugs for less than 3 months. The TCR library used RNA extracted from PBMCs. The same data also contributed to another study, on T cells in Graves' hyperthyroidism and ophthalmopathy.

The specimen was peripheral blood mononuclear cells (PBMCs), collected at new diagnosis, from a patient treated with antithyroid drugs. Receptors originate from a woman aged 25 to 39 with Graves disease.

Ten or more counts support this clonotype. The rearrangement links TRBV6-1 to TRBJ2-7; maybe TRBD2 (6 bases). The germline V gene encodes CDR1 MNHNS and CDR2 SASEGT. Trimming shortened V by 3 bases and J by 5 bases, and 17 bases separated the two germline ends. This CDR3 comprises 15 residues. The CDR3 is CASSDLGTGGNEQYF. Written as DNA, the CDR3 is TGTGCCAGCAGTGACCTAGGGACTGGTGGTAACGAGCAGTACTTC.

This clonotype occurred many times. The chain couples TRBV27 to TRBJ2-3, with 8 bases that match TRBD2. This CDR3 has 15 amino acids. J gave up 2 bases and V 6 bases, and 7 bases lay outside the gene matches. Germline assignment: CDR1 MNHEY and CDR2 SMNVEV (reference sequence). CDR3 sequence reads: CASSPHSGNTDTQYF. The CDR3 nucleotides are TGTGCCAGCAGCCCCCATAGCGGGAACACAGATACGCAGTATTTT.